This T cell receptor beta chain was found in a study of long-term antiretroviral therapy in people with HIV (dated by TCRdb to about 2022). Background for the entire study: The earliest samples were collected about a decade before the 2015 WHO recommendation for immediate ART, when ART was typically delayed until CD4 counts fell. A retrospective serial study tested whether ART initiation and durable HIV suppression were associated with changes in peripheral blood TRB repertoire composition and diversity. A total of 192 cryopreserved PBMC samples were contributed to the cohort by 30 adults with confirmed HIV infection, with samples collected serially over a mean of roughly six years (range 1-12). Of the 30 or so participants with HIV, fewer than twelve were female. No cross-contamination during QIAcube processing was shown when test extractions of a monoclonal T-cell line were performed alongside about 30 polyclonal samples. General findings and caveats noted by the study authors: The samples span the years 2004 to 2017, and the ART regimens used may be less effective than current regimens. Starting ART was linked to a significant rise in TRB diversity, yet even after long-term ART the diversity remained significantly lower than in transplant donor controls. No data were available on ART adherence, viral resistance or therapy changes, limiting inferences about post-ART repertoire changes. Expanded TRB clones identified before ART initiation dominated the repertoire across all time points, though the dominance fluctuated and decreased in many PLHIV after ART. Because pre-ART samples had limited cell numbers, profiling was done on unsorted PBMC rather than on sorted CD4+ and CD8+ T cells. CDR3 length ranges in HIV repertoires were narrower than in controls, and network structure suggested an antigen-experienced repertoire with only a slight naive shift after ART. Because PBMC availability was limited, only the TCR beta chain was sequenced, with no alpha chain pairing.

Worth noting for this clone: Its antigen has not been determined. There are no base qualities to consult, and no much larger clone falls within one base.

CDR1 and CDR2, looked up from the germline V gene, are KGHSH and LQKENI. Between the V and J ends, shortened by 6 bases and 5 bases respectively, the junction contains 18 bases. Spanning cysteine to phenylalanine, the CDR3 consists of 15 amino acids. Only CDR3 DNA is held: 45 bases, read in frame from base 1. To be included, a participant needed at least one PBMC sample from before ART initiation plus at least two post-ART samples. All participants with HIV were treated in the United States of America. Before DNA extraction, cryopreserved samples of roughly 0.85-11 million PBMC were thawed and then washed. At the time of the earliest PBMC sample, participants with HIV were aged between roughly 20 and 55 years. Each participant contributed PBMC samples from 1-4 timepoints before ART initiation and 2-8 timepoints after ART initiation, with a median of 7 samples. Serial HIV viral load, CD4+ T-cell count, ART history and demographic data were obtained for every participant. Genomic DNA was extracted from unsorted PBMC with a Qiagen kit on a QIAcube, with processing performed in batches of 12 samples.

The immunoSEQ hsTCRB v3.0 assay was used at survey level resolution to sequence the TRB variable region. A depth of about 40,000-50,000 T-cell genomes per sample was targeted for TRB sequencing. Pooled TRB libraries were sequenced on an Illumina MiSeq with a v3 150-cycle kit. For the original study's pipeline: Repertoire analysis ran in R within a reproducible Nextflow workflow covering QC, data transformation and analysis. LymphoSeq2, an R package for exploring AIRR-Seq data, was used to implement the custom analyses. Several samples that yielded fewer than 5000 total TRB sequences were excluded, so that approximately 170 HIV repertoires were analyzed. Of the roughly 190 retained HIV repertoires, 59 were collected before and roughly 130 after ART initiation. Repertoires were downsampled to 5000 TRB nucleotide sequences, and summary statistics were averaged over 100 downsampling iterations. The analysis kept only TRB sequences whose CDR3 regions were at least seven amino acids long. A Shannon entropy-derived clonality score and the Gini coefficient were used to measure diversity. In the repertoire networks, any two of the top 5000 CDR3 amino acid sequences were connected whenever the two sequences differed by an edit distance of one. Antigen specificity groups and MHC restriction were predicted for TRB CDR3 amino acid sequences with GLIPH2. Known CMV, EBV, HIV or tissue antigen associations were flagged by matching CDR3 amino acid sequences against VDJdb and McPAS-TCR. Pre-ART, post-ART and control groups were compared with Wilcoxon signed-rank tests and Holm-Bonferroni correction. TCRdb mirrors the immuneACCESS table, restricted to in-frame sequences. Some clones are absent from its copies; in checked studies, under half trace to an unresolved V gene, and the reason for the others is unknown. The V and J calls and clone size come from that table; D and trimming were worked out from the DNA. The sample data list 20,000 to 25,000 clones, and 80% to 85% of these were observed just once. Together, the top ten hold approximately 10% of the sample.

The TCR comes from a woman aged 40 to 50 with HIV. This chain joins TRBV18 to TRBJ2-3; the D region possibly corresponds to TRBD1 (6 bases align). The sample was unsorted PBMCs, taken 1.2 years after starting antiretroviral therapy. The base sequence is TGTGCCAGCTCTCCGATGGACAGCACTTTAGATACGCAGTATTTT. This is translated as CASSPMDSTLDTQYF.